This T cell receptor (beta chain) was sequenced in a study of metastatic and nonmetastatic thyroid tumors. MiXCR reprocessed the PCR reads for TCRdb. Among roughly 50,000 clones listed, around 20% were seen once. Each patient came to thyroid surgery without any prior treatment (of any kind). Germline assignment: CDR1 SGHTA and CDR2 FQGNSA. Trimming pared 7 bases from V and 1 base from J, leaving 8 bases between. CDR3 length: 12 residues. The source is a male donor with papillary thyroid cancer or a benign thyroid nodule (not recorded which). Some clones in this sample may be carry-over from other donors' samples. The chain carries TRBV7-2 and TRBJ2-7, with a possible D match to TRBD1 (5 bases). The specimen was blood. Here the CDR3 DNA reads TGTGCCAGCAAGCAGGGTTCCTACGAGCAGTACTTC. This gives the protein CASKQGSYEQYF.